These T cell receptor beta chains were read from a single sample in a study of T cell repertoires in cytomegalovirus infection. MiXCR was run by TCRdb on the reads, yielding one entry per CDR3 protein. The sample comprises roughly 990,000 distinct CDR3 sequences, 31% of which are singletons, and roughly an eighth rests with the top ten. The antigens for these receptors are not known. Sample: cultured CD8+ T cells from PBMCs, taken from culture after CMV antigen stimulation. The receptors here all came from a human donor in good health (CMV status not recorded). Some clones in this sample may be carry-over from other donors' samples. Both conserved end residues are part of each CDR3. D genes are given only for firm matches. Size is omitted from some rows. Given values are once, few, many or a class for expanded clones.

J	size	D	V	CDR3	DNA
TRBJ2-5	NA	NA	TRBV27	CASSPWELETQYF	TGTGCCAGCAGTCCCTGGGAGCTGGAGACCCAGTACTTC
TRBJ2-5	NA	TRBD2	TRBV7-6	CASSPRRGTQETQYF	TGTGCTAGCAGCCCCCGGCGGGGGACCCAAGAGACCCAGTACTTC
TRBJ1-1	NA	TRBD1	TRBV4-1	CASSRTGTGLLNTEAFF	TGCGCCAGCAGCCGAACCGGGACAGGGTTATTGAACACTGAAGCTTTCTTT
TRBJ2-2	once	TRBD1	TRBV4-1	CASSQVQGAYTGELFF	TGCGCCAGCAGCCAAGTACAGGGGGCCTACACCGGGGAGCTGTTTTTT
TRBJ2-5	few	TRBD1	TRBV7-9	CASSFPAEGAIGETQYF	TGTGCCAGCAGCTTTCCTGCCGAGGGGGCAATAGGAGAGACCCAGTACTTC
TRBJ2-1	few	TRBD2	TRBV10-2	CASSESNGLAGGPTNEQFF	TGCGCCAGCAGTGAGTCGAACGGACTAGCGGGGGGGCCTACCAATGAGCAGTTCTTC
TRBJ2-1	few	NA	TRBV28	CASSPGSTYNEQFF	TGTGCCAGCAGTCCAGGGAGTACCTACAATGAGCAGTTCTTC
TRBJ2-1	NA	NA	TRBV11-1	CASSLEPRASYNEQFF	TGTGCCAGCAGCTTAGAGCCGAGGGCCTCCTACAATGAGCAGTTCTTC
TRBJ1-1	few	NA	TRBV12-3/TRBV12-4	CASSIENTEAFF	TGTGCCAGCAGTATCGAGAACACTGAAGCTTTCTTT
TRBJ2-1	few	NA	TRBV11-3	CASSLSLPTFSSYNEQFF	TGTGCCAGCAGCTTGTCTCTCCCGACGTTTAGCTCCTACAATGAGCAGTTCTTC
TRBJ1-1	NA	NA	TRBV7-9	CASSYPETGLNTEAFF	TGTGCCAGCAGCTACCCCGAGACAGGTCTGAACACTGAAGCTTTCTTT
TRBJ2-3	many	NA	TRBV7-6	CASSPGGGYTQYF	TGTGCCAGCAGCCCCGGAGGAGGGTATACGCAGTATTTT
TRBJ2-1	few	TRBD2	TRBV4-1	CASSQDKVAGDEQFF	TGCGCCAGCAGCCAAGATAAGGTAGCGGGTGATGAGCAGTTCTTC
TRBJ2-1	NA	NA	TRBV19	CASTGRANYNEQFF	TGTGCCAGTACGGGCAGGGCAAACTACAATGAGCAGTTCTTC
TRBJ2-1	NA	TRBD2	TRBV29-1	CSVRVAGGNSEQFF	TGCAGCGTTAGGGTAGCGGGGGGAAACAGTGAGCAGTTCTTC
TRBJ2-5	few	TRBD1	TRBV7-6	CASSLVRQGPLGAQYF	TGTGCCAGCAGCTTAGTCCGACAGGGCCCCTTAGGGGCCCAGTACTTC
TRBJ2-7	few	TRBD1	TRBV6-1	CASIQGASHEQYF	TGTGCCAGCATACAGGGGGCATCCCACGAGCAGTACTTC
TRBJ1-1	NA	NA	TRBV6-1	CASTTGGQNTEAFF	TGTGCCAGCACCACGGGGGGCCAAAACACTGAAGCTTTCTTT
TRBJ1-4	few	NA	TRBV7-9	CASFTGPNEKLFF	TGTGCCAGCTTCACAGGGCCAAATGAAAAACTGTTTTTT
TRBJ2-2	many	NA	TRBV4-3	CASEPRRGRAGELFF	TGCGCCAGCGAGCCACGGAGGGGTCGGGCCGGGGAGCTGTTTTTT
TRBJ2-1	few	TRBD2	TRBV4-3	CASSQGVAGSSYNEQFF	TGCGCCAGCAGCCAAGGGGTAGCGGGGTCTTCCTACAATGAGCAGTTCTTC
TRBJ2-1	few	NA	TRBV10-3	CAIRQDSRGAYNEQFF	TGTGCCATCAGACAGGATTCCAGGGGAGCGTACAATGAGCAGTTCTTC
TRBJ2-5	few	TRBD2	TRBV27	CASSLSFAGGPGTQYF	TGTGCCAGCAGTTTATCTTTCGCGGGGGGGCCGGGGACCCAGTACTTC
TRBJ2-3	NA	TRBD2	TRBV27	CASSPGGEGTDTQYF	TGTGCCAGCTCTCCGGGGGGGGAGGGCACAGATACGCAGTATTTT
TRBJ2-4	NA	TRBD2	TRBV19	CASTRGANIQYF	TGTGCCAGTACGCGGGGGGCAAACATTCAGTACTTC
TRBJ2-5	NA	NA	TRBV12-3/TRBV12-4	CASSGTVGETQYF	TGTGCCAGCAGTGGGACGGTGGGAGAGACCCAGTACTTC
TRBJ1-5	many	NA	TRBV7-9	CASSLAGKDTLSNQPQHF	TGTGCCAGCAGCTTAGCGGGTAAGGACACCCTAAGCAATCAGCCCCAGCATTTT
TRBJ1-2	few	NA	TRBV7-2	CASSLAAVGYTF	TGTGCCAGCAGCTTGGCAGCCGTTGGCTACACCTTC
TRBJ2-1	NA	NA	TRBV7-9	CASSLVGRDEQFF	TGTGCCAGCAGCTTAGTGGGGCGGGATGAGCAGTTCTTC
TRBJ2-7	many	NA	TRBV7-6	CASSLDPLSYEQYF	TGTGCCAGCAGCTTAGACCCACTTTCCTACGAGCAGTACTTC
TRBJ1-2	few	TRBD1	TRBV5-6	CASSSKLGQEFNYGYTF	TGTGCCAGCAGCTCGAAACTTGGACAGGAATTTAACTATGGCTACACCTTC
TRBJ2-2	NA	TRBD2	TRBV20-1	CSARASGGGVPNTGELFF	TGCAGTGCTAGAGCCTCGGGGGGTGGGGTACCGAACACCGGGGAGCTGTTTTTT
TRBJ2-7	few	TRBD1	TRBV7-8	CASSWGQGDEQYF	TGTGCCAGCAGCTGGGGACAGGGGGACGAGCAGTACTTC
TRBJ1-5	NA	TRBD1	TRBV28	CASRTGHYSNQPQHF	TGTGCCAGCAGGACAGGGCATTATAGCAATCAGCCCCAGCATTTT
TRBJ2-7	NA	TRBD2	TRBV19	CASSTTSGGSYEQYF	TGTGCCAGTAGCACGACTAGCGGGGGGTCCTACGAGCAGTACTTC
TRBJ2-3	few	NA	TRBV6-5	CASLSFHRAPDTQYF	TGTGCCAGCCTTTCCTTTCACAGGGCACCAGATACGCAGTATTTT
TRBJ1-4	NA	NA	TRBV2	CASETTISGPTNEKLFF	TGTGCCAGCGAAACGACCATCTCCGGGCCAACTAATGAAAAACTGTTTTTT
TRBJ2-6	NA	TRBD2	TRBV11-3	CASSREVGSGANVLTF	TGTGCCAGCAGCCGGGAGGTCGGCTCTGGGGCCAACGTCCTGACTTTC
TRBJ2-1	few	NA	TRBV2	CATKNSGVYNEQFF	TGTGCCACCAAAAACTCAGGGGTTTACAATGAGCAGTTCTTC
TRBJ2-1	many	NA	TRBV6-1	CASSSLDNEQFF	TGTGCCAGCAGTTCCTTAGACAATGAGCAGTTCTTC
TRBJ2-1	NA	NA	TRBV6-5	CASSYGRGLLNEQFF	TGTGCCAGCAGTTACGGGCGGGGCCTCCTTAATGAGCAGTTCTTC
TRBJ1-2	NA	NA	TRBV6-2/TRBV6-3	CASSNSAVDGYTF	TGTGCCAGCAGTAACTCAGCGGTGGATGGCTACACCTTC
TRBJ2-7	many	NA	TRBV7-6	CASSFGDEQYF	TGTGCCAGCAGCTTTGGGGACGAGCAGTACTTC
TRBJ1-1	few	NA	TRBV19	CASSAGFEAFF	TGTGCCAGTAGTGCGGGCTTTGAAGCTTTCTTT
TRBJ1-5	few	TRBD1	TRBV7-6	CASSLARQGFNSNQPQHF	TGTGCCAGCAGCTTAGCTCGACAGGGATTCAATAGCAATCAGCCCCAGCATTTT
TRBJ2-5	NA	NA	TRBV6-6	CASSYSGTYQETQYF	TGTGCCAGCAGTTACTCGGGCACCTACCAAGAGACCCAGTACTTC
TRBJ2-7	NA	NA	TRBV3-1	CASSQPGPPAYEQYF	TGTGCCAGCAGCCAGCCGGGACCGCCAGCCTACGAGCAGTACTTC
TRBJ1-5	NA	NA	TRBV19	CASSLGLGEPQHF	TGTGCCAGTAGTTTGGGCCTTGGGGAGCCCCAGCATTTT
TRBJ2-1	many	NA	TRBV7-8	CASSPRRGDEQFF	TGTGCCAGCAGCCCCCGACGAGGGGATGAGCAGTTCTTC
TRBJ1-1	NA	NA	TRBV12-3/TRBV12-4	CASSPERNTEAFF	TGTGCCAGCAGTCCTGAGAGGAACACTGAAGCTTTCTTT
TRBJ2-3	NA	NA	TRBV27	CASLLGVPMAPDTQYF	TGTGCCAGCCTCCTCGGGGTCCCTATGGCCCCAGATACGCAGTATTTT
TRBJ2-1	NA	TRBD2	TRBV7-9	CAASGGGTNNEQFF	TGTGCCGCCTCGGGCGGGGGGACCAATAATGAGCAGTTCTTC
TRBJ2-1	NA	TRBD1	TRBV25-1	CASSEYRTGPYNEQFF	TGTGCCAGCAGTGAATATCGGACAGGACCGTACAATGAGCAGTTCTTC